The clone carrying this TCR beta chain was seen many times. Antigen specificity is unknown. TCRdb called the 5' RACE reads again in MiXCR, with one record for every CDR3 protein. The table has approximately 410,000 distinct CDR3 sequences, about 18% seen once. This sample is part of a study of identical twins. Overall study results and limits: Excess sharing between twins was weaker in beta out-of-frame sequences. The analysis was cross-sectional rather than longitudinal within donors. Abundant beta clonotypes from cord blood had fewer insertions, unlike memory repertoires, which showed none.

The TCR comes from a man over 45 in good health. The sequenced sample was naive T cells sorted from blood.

The CDR3 region is CASSPVGGNSYNSPLHF. The DNA of the CDR3 is TGTGCCAGCAGCCCAGTAGGCGGGAACTCCTATAATTCACCCCTCCACTTT. The chain combines TRBV7-9 with TRBJ1-6; D uncertain. Germline V lookup: CDR1 SEHNR, CDR2 FQNEAQ (reference sequence). This CDR3 contains 17 residues. V shed 5 bases and J shed 0 bases, with 14 bases lying between them.